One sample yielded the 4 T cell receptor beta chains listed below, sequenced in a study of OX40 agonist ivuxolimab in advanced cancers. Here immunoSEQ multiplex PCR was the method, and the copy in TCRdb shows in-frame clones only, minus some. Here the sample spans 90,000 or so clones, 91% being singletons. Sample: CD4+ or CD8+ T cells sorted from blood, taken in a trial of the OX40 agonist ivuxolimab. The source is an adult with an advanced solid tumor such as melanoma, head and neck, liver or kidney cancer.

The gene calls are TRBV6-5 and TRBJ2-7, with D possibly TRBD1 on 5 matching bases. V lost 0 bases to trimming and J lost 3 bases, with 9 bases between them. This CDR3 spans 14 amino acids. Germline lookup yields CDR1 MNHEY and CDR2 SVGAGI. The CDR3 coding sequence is TGTGCCAGCAGTTACTCGATGCAGGGCTACGAGCAGTACTTC. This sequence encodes CASSYSMQGYEQYF.

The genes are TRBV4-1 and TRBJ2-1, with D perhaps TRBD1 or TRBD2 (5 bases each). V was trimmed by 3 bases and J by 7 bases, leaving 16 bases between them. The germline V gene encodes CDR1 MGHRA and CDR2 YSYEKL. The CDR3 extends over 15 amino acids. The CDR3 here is CASSHGRGRVNEQFF. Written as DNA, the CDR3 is TGCGCCAGCAGCCACGGCCGGGGCCGAGTAAATGAGCAGTTCTTC.

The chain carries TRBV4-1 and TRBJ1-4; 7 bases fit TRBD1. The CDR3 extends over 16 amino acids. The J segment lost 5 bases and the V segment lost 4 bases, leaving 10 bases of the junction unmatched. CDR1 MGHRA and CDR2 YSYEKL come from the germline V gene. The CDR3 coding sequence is TGCGCCAGCAGCCCGCCGACAGGGCCTTTAAATGAAAAACTGTTTTTT. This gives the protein CASSPPTGPLNEKLFF.

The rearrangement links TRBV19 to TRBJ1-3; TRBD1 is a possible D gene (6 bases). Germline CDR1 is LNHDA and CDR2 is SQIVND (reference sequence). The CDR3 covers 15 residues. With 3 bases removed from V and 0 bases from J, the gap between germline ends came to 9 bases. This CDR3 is CASSIGQNSGNTIYF. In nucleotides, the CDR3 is TGTGCCAGTAGTATTGGACAGAACTCTGGAAACACCATATATTTT.